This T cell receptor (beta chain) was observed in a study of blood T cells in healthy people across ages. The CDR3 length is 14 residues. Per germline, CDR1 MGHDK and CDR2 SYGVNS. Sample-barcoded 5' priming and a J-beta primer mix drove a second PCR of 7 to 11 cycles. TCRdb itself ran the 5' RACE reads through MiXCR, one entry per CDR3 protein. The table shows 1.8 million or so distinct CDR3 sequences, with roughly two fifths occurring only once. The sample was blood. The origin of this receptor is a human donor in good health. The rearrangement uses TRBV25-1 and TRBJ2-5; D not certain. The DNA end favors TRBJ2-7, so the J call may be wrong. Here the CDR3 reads CASSESYSNLEQYF. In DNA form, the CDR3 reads TGTGCCAGCAGTGAATCATACAGCAATCTCGAGCAGTACTTC.